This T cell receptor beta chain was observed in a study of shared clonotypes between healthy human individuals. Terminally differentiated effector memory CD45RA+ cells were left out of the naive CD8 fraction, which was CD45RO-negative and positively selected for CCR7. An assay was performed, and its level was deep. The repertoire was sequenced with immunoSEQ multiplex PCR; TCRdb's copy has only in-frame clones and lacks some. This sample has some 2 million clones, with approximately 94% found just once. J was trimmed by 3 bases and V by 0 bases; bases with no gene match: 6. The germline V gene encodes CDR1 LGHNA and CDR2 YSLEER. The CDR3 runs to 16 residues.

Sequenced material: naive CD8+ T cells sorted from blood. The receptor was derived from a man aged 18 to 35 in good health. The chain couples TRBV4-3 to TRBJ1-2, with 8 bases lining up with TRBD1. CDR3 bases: TGCGCCAGCAGCCAAGAGACGGGACAGGACTACTATGGCTACACCTTC. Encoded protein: CASSQETGQDYYGYTF.